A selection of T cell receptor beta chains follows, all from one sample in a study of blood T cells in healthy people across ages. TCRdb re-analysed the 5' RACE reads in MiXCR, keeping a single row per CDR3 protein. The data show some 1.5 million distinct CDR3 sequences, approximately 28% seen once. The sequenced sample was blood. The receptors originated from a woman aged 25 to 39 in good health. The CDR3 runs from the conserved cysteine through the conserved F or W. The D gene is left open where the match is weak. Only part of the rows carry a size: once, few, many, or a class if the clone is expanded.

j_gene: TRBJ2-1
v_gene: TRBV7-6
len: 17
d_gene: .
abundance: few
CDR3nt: TGTGCCAGCAGCGGAAAACTAGGCCTTAGCTCCTACAATGAGCAGTTCTTC
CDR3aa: CASSGKLGLSSYNEQFF

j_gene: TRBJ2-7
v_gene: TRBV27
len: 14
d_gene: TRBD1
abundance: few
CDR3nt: TGTGCCAGCAGTCCCGGACAGGGGCAGAACGAGCAGTACTTC
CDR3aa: CASSPGQGQNEQYF

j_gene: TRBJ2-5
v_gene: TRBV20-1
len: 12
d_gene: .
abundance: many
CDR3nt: TGCAGTGCCACAACTAGTTGGGAGACCCAGTACTTC
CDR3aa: CSATTSWETQYF

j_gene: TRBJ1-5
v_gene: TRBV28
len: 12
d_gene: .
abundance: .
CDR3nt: TGTGCCACCCTCAGGTTAAATCAGCCCCAGCATTTT
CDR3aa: CATLRLNQPQHF

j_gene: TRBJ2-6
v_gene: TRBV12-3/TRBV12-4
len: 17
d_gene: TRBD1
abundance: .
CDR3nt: TGTGCCAGCAGCTCTAACAGGGGCGACTCTGGGGCCAACGTCCTGACTTTC
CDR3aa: CASSSNRGDSGANVLTF

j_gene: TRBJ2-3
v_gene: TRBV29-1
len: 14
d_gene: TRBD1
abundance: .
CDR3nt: TGCAGCGTTGTACCCGGGCAGGGGGCTGATACGCAGTATTTT
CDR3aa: CSVVPGQGADTQYF

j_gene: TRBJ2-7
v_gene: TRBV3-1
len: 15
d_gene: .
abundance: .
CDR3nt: TGTGCCAGCAGCCCCGGTCGGCCGCCGGACTACGAGCAGTACTTC
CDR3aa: CASSPGRPPDYEQYF

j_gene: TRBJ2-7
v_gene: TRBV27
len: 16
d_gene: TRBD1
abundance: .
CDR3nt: TGTGCCAGCAGTTCCCCGGGACAGGGTTCTACCTACGAGCAGTACTTC
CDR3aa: CASSSPGQGSTYEQYF

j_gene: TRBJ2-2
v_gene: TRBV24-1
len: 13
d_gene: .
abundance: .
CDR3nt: TGTGCCACCAGTGATCTAAATTCCGGGGAGCTGTTTTTT
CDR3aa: CATSDLNSGELFF

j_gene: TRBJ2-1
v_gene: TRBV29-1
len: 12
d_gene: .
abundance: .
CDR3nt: TGCAGCGTTTCTGATAGACTCAATGAGCAGTTCTTC
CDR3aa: CSVSDRLNEQFF

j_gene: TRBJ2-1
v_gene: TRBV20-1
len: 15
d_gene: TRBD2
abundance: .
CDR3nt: TGCAGTGCTAGAGCGCCTAGCGGGAGGGCCCATGAGCAGTTCTTC
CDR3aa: CSARAPSGRAHEQFF

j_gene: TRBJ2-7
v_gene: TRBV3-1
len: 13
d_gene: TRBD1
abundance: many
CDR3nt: TGTGCCAGCAGACGAACAGGGGAATACGAGCAGTACTTC
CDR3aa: CASRRTGEYEQYF

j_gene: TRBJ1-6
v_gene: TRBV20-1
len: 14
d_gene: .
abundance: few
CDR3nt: TGCAGTGCTAGCCAGGAACCCTATAATTCGCCCCTCCACTTT
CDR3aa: CSASQEPYNSPLHF

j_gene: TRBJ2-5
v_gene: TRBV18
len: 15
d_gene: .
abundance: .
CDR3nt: TGTGCCAGCTCACCACCGTACGCAACCCAAGAGACCCAGTACTTC
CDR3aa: CASSPPYATQETQYF

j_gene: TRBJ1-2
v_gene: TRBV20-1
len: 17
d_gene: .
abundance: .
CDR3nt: TGCAGTGCTAGATCCTCCGAACAGGAACTGTGGGGCTATGGCTACACCTTC
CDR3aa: CSARSSEQELWGYGYTF

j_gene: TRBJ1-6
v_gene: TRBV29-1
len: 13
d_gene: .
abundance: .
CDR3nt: TGCAGCGTTTCTCCGGGGCAAGGTTCACCCCTCCACTTT
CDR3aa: CSVSPGQGSPLHF